Shown below are 5 T cell receptor beta chains from a single sample sequenced in a study of graft-versus-host responses after intestinal transplantation (TCRdb year 2021). The library came from the immunoSEQ multiplex PCR assay. TCRdb took over this immuneACCESS table, retaining in-frame rearrangements with V and J assigned. Such tables are incomplete; in checked studies, under half of the missing clones stem from an unresolved V gene, and the remainder is unexplained. The table for this sample lists about 86,000 clones; 88% of them were counted only once. The ten largest clones add up to 0.28% of the sample. The meaning of the sample's time point label: cells obtained before transplantation from donor or recipient. Antigens of these TCRs are unknown. The sample consisted of unstimulated CD4+ T cells sorted from spleen or lymph node cells, taken before transplant. These receptor sequences come from a human donor who was the organ donor for an intestinal transplant.

J is TRBJ2-3 and V is TRBV7-9; 8 bases are a match to TRBD2. The trim removed 2 bases at V and 2 bases at J, leaving 6 bases unmatched. Per the germline V gene, CDR1 is SEHNR and CDR2 is FQNEAQ (reference sequence). The CDR3 is 16 residues long. Here the CDR3 DNA reads TGTGCCAGCAGCTTAAAGGGGCGGGGGGCCACAGATACGCAGTATTTT. It yields the protein CASSLKGRGATDTQYF.

The chain employs TRBV7-9 and TRBJ1-6; perhaps TRBD1 as D (6 bases). The CDR3 extends over 12 amino acids. Germline V lookup: CDR1 SEHNR, CDR2 FQNEAQ (reference sequence). V was clipped by 7 bases and J by 9 bases, with 10 bases between them. CDR3 amino acids: CASTGGPSPLHF. CDR3 nucleotide sequence: TGTGCCAGCACCGGGGGGCCTTCACCCCTCCACTTT. The full variable domain, in which reference TRBV7-9 and TRBJ1-6 provide the parts outside the CDR3, is DTGVSQNPRHKITKRGQNVTFRCDPISEHNRLYWYRQTLGQGPEFLTYFQNEAQLEKSRLLSDRFSAERPKGSFSTLEIQRTEQGDSAMYLCASTGGPSPLHFGNGTRLTVT.

The gene calls are TRBV7-9 and TRBJ2-5, with 10 positions matching TRBD1. Germline V lookup: CDR1 SEHNR, CDR2 FQNEAQ (reference sequence). J was trimmed by 5 bases and V by 5 bases; bases with no gene match: 14. The CDR3 totals 17 residues. CDR3 amino acids: CASSVPSRQGADETQYF. The CDR3 coding sequence is TGTGCCAGCAGCGTACCTAGTCGACAGGGGGCGGATGAGACCCAGTACTTC.

The chain links TRBV6-6 to TRBJ1-1; weak D call: TRBD1 (5 bases). Trimming pared 7 bases from V and 1 base from J, leaving 16 bases between. CDR1 is MNHNY and CDR2 is SVGAGI in the germline V gene (reference sequence). The CDR3 contains 15 residues. The CDR3, as DNA: TGTGCCAGCACTCTGGCGGGGGTAGGGAACACTGAAGCTTTCTTT. Translation gives CASTLAGVGNTEAFF.

This chain links TRBV4-3 with TRBJ1-3; tentatively, D is TRBD1 (5 bases). V gave up 0 bases and J gave up 2 bases, with 14 bases separating them. The CDR3 loop spans 17 amino acids. Germline assignment: CDR1 LGHNA and CDR2 YSLEER. This CDR3 reads CASSQDFQGRPGNTIYF. Here the CDR3 DNA reads TGCGCCAGCAGCCAAGATTTCCAGGGTAGGCCTGGAAACACCATATATTTT.